This paragraph covers one TCR beta chain sequence. Its target is not known. TCRdb itself ran the reads through MiXCR, one entry per CDR3 protein. Of fewer than 400,000 distinct CDR3 sequences in the sample, 15% to 20% were seen once. Germline lookup yields CDR1 LNHDA and CDR2 SQIVND (reference sequence). There are 13 residues in the CDR3. With 5 bases removed from V and 6 bases from J, the gap between germline ends came to 14 bases. This specimen comes from a study of T cell repertoires in cytomegalovirus infection. The overall study: An indication of both CMV infection and matching HLA type came from public TCR beta signatures. Regarding the study as a whole: Cumulative public TCR beta family frequency identified carriers of CMV plus the relevant HLA. Dominating the ex vivo response were TCR beta clonotypes that were CMV-specific and HLA-C-restricted.

The TCR sequence derives from a human donor in good health (CMV status not recorded). Some clones in this sample may be carry-over from other donors' samples. The gene calls are TRBV19 and TRBJ2-7; no firm D call. What was sequenced was PBMCs. CDR3 protein: CASSPTFYREQYF. The DNA for the CDR3 is TGTGCCAGTAGTCCCACGTTTTACCGCGAGCAGTACTTC.